This note documents a single T cell receptor beta chain sequence. At the DNA level, this CDR3 is encoded by other sequences in the same sample as well. The data were obtained in a study of blood T cell repertoires in COVID-19. Study in general: Sites in the United States, Italy and Spain provided acute and convalescent COVID-19 samples.

The authors' processing: Amplification of reference gene primers was used by the study to estimate nucleated cell counts. Using immunoSEQ multiplex PCR, the repertoire was profiled, and TCRdb retains in-frame clones only, with some absent. V and J calls and clone size are given by that table; D and trimming were obtained from the DNA. Among 300,000 to 400,000 clones listed, roughly nine tenths were seen once. From germline, CDR1 is LNHDA and CDR2 SQIVND (reference sequence). CDR3 length: 13 residues. Trimming cost V 6 bases and J 1 base, with 9 bases left between them. Those who participated ranged in age from about 18 to 95 years and resided in about 24 US areas.

What was sequenced was PBMCs or T cells enriched from blood (not recorded which). The gene calls are TRBV19 and TRBJ1-1; perhaps TRBD1 as D (6 bases). The sequence was obtained from a man in his sixties who had recovered from COVID-19. CDR3 DNA sequence: TGTGCCAGTAGGACGACAGGGAACACTGAAGCTTTCTTT. Protein product: CASRTTGNTEAFF.